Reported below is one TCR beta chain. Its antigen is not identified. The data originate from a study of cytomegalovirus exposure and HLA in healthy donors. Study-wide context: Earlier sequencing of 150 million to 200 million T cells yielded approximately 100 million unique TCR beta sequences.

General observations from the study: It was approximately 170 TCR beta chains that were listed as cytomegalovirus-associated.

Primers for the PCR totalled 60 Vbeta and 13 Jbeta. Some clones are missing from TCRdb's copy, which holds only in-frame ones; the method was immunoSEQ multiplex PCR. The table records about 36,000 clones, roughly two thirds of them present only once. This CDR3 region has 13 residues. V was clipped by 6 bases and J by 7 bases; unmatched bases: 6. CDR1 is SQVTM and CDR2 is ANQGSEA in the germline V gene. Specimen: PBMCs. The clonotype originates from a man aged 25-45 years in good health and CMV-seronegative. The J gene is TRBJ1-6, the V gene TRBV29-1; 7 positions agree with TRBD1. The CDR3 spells CSVGDSPNSPLHF. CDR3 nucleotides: TGCAGCGTGGGGGACAGCCCAAATTCACCCCTCCACTTT. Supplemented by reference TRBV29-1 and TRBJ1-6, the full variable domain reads SAVISQKPSRDICQRGTSLTIQCQVDSQVTMMFWYRQQPGQSLTLIATANQGSEATYESGFVIDKFPISRPNLTFSTLTVSNMSPEDSSIYLCSVGDSPNSPLHFGNGTRLTVT.